This T cell receptor (beta chain) was retrieved from a study of cytomegalovirus exposure and HLA in healthy donors. Study conclusions and caveats: In a later analysis, TCR beta V- and J-gene trimming showed a link to a missense DCLRE1C variant.

Germline assignment: CDR1 MGHDK and CDR2 SYGVNS. V was clipped by 3 bases and J by 12 bases; unmatched bases: 11. This CDR3 spans 14 amino acids. Although they were nominally healthy when sampled, donors likely had unrecorded immune exposures. As for this clone: Its antigen is unknown.

With 60 Vbeta and 13 Jbeta primers, the PCR was carried out. Sequencing used immunoSEQ multiplex PCR; TCRdb keeps in-frame clones, though not all of them. The sample has some 150,000 clones; around four fifths are singletons. This chain links TRBV25-1 with TRBJ2-5, with 9 positions matching TRBD1. This TCR was recovered from a male donor in good health and CMV-seronegative. The sample taken for sequencing was PBMCs. The CDR3 sequence is CASSDDRGAKFKYF. The CDR3 DNA sequence: TGTGCCAGCAGTGACGACAGGGGGGCGAAGTTTAAGTACTTC. Together with reference TRBV25-1 and TRBJ2-5, the CDR3 gives the full variable domain: EADIYQTPRYLVIGTGKKITLECSQTMGHDKMYWYQQDPGMELHLIHYSYGVNSTEKGDLSSESTVSRIRTEHFPLTLESARPSHTSQYLCASSDDRGAKFKYFGPGTRLLVL.